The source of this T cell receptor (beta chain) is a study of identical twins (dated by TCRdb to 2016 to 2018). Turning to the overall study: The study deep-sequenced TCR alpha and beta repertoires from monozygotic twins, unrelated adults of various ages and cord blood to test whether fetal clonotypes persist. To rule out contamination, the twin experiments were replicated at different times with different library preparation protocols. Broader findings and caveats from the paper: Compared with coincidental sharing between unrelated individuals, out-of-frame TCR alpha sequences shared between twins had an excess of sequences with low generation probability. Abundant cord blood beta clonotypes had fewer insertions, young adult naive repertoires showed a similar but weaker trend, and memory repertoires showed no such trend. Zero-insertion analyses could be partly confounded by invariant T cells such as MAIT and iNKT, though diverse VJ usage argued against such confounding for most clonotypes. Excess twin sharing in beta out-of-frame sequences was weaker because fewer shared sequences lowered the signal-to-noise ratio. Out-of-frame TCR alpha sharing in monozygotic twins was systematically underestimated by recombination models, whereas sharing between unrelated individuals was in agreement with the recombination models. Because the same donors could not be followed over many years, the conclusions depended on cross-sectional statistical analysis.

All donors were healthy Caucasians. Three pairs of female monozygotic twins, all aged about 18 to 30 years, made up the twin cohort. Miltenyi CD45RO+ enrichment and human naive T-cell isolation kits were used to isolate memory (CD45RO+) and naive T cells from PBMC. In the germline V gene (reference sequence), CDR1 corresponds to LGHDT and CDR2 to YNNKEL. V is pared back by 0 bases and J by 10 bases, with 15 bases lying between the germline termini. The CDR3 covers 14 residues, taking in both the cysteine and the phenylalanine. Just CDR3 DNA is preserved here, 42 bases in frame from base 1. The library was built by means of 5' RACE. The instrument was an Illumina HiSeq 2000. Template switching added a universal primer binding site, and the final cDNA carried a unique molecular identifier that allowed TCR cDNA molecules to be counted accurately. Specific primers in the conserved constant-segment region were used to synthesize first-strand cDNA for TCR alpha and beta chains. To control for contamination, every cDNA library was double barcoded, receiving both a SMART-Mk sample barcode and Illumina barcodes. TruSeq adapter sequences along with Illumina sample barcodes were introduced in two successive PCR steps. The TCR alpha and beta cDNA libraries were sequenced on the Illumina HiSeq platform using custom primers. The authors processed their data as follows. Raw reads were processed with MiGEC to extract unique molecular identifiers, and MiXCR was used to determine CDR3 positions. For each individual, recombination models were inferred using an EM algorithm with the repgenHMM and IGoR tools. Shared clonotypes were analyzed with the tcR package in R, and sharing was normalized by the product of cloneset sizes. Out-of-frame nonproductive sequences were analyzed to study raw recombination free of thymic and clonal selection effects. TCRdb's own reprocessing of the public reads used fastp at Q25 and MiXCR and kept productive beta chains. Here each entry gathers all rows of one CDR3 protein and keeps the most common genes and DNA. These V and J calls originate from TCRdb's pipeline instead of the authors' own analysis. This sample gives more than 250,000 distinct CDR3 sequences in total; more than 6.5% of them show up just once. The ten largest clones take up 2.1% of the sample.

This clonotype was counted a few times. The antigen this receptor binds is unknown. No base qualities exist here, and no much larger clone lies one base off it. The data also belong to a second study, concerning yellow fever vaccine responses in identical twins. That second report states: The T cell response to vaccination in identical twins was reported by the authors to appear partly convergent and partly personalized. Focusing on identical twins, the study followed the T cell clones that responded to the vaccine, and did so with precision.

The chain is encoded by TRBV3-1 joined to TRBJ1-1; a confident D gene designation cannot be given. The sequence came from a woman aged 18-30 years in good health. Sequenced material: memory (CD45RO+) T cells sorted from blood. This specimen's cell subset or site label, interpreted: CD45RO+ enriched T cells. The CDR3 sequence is CASSQDQILSGAFF. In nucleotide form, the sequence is TGTGCCAGCAGCCAAGATCAAATTTTGAGTGGAGCTTTCTTT. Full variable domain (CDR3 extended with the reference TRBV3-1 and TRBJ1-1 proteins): DTAVSQTPKYLVTQMGNDKSIKCEQNLGHDTMYWYKQDSKKFLKIMFSYNNKELIINETVPNRFSPKSPDKAHLNLHINSLELGDSAVYFCASSQDQILSGAFFGQGTRLTVV.